These T cell receptor beta chains were read from a single sample in a study of T cells after yellow fever vaccination. Via MiXCR, TCRdb re-called the 5' RACE reads, giving one row per CDR3 protein. This sample has hundreds of thousands of distinct CDR3 sequences, with around 19% found just once. The sequencing used PBMCs, collected before the yellow fever booster vaccination. Source of these receptors: a man aged 18 to 35 who received the YFV17D yellow fever vaccine. The CDR3 runs from the conserved cysteine through the conserved F or W. The D gene is left open where the match is weak. A row's size may be missing; if present it is once, few, many or a size class.

j_call	clone_size	d_call	v_call	cdr3_length	cdr3_nt	cdr3_aa
TRBJ1-5	few	TRBD1	TRBV29-1	17	TGCAGCGTTGCCGGGACAGGGGGCGCAGGGGGCAATCAGCCCCAGCATTTT	CSVAGTGGAGGNQPQHF
TRBJ2-5	-	-	TRBV5-4	13	TGTGCCAGCACCCCCCCTGCAGAAGAGACCCAGTACTTC	CASTPPAEETQYF
TRBJ2-3	few	TRBD2	TRBV7-3	15	TGTGCCAGCAGCCCGACTAGCGGGAGGGGAGATACGCAGTATTTT	CASSPTSGRGDTQYF
TRBJ2-5	-	-	TRBV5-1	14	TGCGCCAGCAGCTCGGGGGTTAACCAAGAGACCCAGTACTTC	CASSSGVNQETQYF
TRBJ2-1	few	TRBD2	TRBV7-2	15	TGTGCCAGCCCCCTAGCGGCTAGCGGGGGCGGTGAGCAGTTCTTC	CASPLAASGGGEQFF
TRBJ1-6	few	-	TRBV4-1	18	TGCGCCAGCAGCCCGGGAAGACCTGTGCGGGATTATAATTCACCCCTCCACTTT	CASSPGRPVRDYNSPLHF
TRBJ2-6	once	-	TRBV18	15	TGTGCCAGCTCAGACGGGAGCTCTGGGGCCAACGGCCTGACTTTC	CASSDGSSGANGLTF
TRBJ2-5	-	TRBD2	TRBV7-6	16	TGTGCCAGGAAAATCGCACCGGGGGGGGCCCGAGAGACCCAGTACTTC	CARKIAPGGARETQYF
TRBJ1-2	-	-	TRBV5-1	14	TGCGCCAGCAGCCCCCAGTCAACGGGGCCTGGCTACACCTTC	CASSPQSTGPGYTF
TRBJ2-7	-	TRBD1	TRBV12-3/TRBV12-4	13	TGTGCCAGCAGCGAGACAGGGTGGCACGAGCAGTACTTC	CASSETGWHEQYF
TRBJ1-2	-	-	TRBV6-2/TRBV6-3	13	TGTGCCAGCACTGGCGACACTTACTATGGCTACACCTTC	CASTGDTYYGYTF
TRBJ2-3	-	-	TRBV7-2	13	TGTGCCAGCAGCTTAATGCGGGCAGATACGCAGTATTTT	CASSLMRADTQYF
TRBJ2-7	-	-	TRBV6-6	13	TGTGCCAGCAGTTACTCGATACAGGTCGAGCAGTACTTC	CASSYSIQVEQYF
TRBJ2-7	-	-	TRBV27	14	TGTGCCAGCAGGGGGACGGGGGGCCTCTCGGGGCAGTACTTC	CASRGTGGLSGQYF
TRBJ1-1	few	TRBD1	TRBV5-1	13	TGCGCCAGCAGCTTGGACCCGGACAGGGAAGCTTTCTTT	CASSLDPDREAFF
TRBJ2-3	few	-	TRBV5-1	13	TGCGCCAGCAGCTTGGGACAACGGGATACGCAGTATTTT	CASSLGQRDTQYF
TRBJ2-3	few	-	TRBV24-1	15	TGTGCCACCAGTACTACGGGGGGACACACAGATACGCAGTATTTT	CATSTTGGHTDTQYF
TRBJ1-1	-	TRBD1	TRBV4-1	15	TGCGCCAGCAGCTCCCGGACAGGGATGAACACTGAAGCTTTCTTT	CASSSRTGMNTEAFF
TRBJ2-5	-	-	TRBV4-3	16	TGCGCCAGCAGCCAAGAGAGGTGGGGGGGCACAGAGACCCAGTACTTC	CASSQERWGGTETQYF
TRBJ2-5	many	TRBD2	TRBV5-1	14	TGCGCCAGCAGCTTGGCGGCGGGGGAGGAGACCCAGTACTTC	CASSLAAGEETQYF
TRBJ2-1	-	TRBD2	TRBV28	16	TGTGCCAGCCGAACCTCCGGGACTAGCATCTCCTCCGAGCAGTTCTTC	CASRTSGTSISSEQFF
TRBJ1-4	-	-	TRBV7-2	15	TGTGCCAGCAGCTTAGTGGGAAGTTCTAATGAAAAACTGTTTTTT	CASSLVGSSNEKLFF
TRBJ2-1	few	TRBD2	TRBV7-8	16	TGTGCCAGCAGCTTAGGGACTAGCGGGGGGGCAGGTGAGCAGTTCTTC	CASSLGTSGGAGEQFF
TRBJ2-5	-	TRBD2	TRBV7-9	15	TGTGCCAGCAGCGTCACCGGGGGGTTCGGGGAGACCCAGTACTTC	CASSVTGGFGETQYF
TRBJ1-2	-	-	TRBV5-6	14	TGTGCCAGCAGATTTGGAGGGGTAAACTCTGGCTACACCTTC	CASRFGGVNSGYTF
TRBJ1-1	few	-	TRBV25-1	13	TGTGCCAGCAGCTCGATGGGAGACACTGAAGCTTTCTTT	CASSSMGDTEAFF
TRBJ1-5	many	-	TRBV4-2	16	TGTGCCAGCAGCCAACAGGGAGGCCATAGCAATCAGCCCCAGCATTTT	CASSQQGGHSNQPQHF